This T cell receptor (beta chain) was observed in a study of cytomegalovirus exposure and HLA in healthy donors. Study summary: Of all 360 or so donors who were genotyped, roughly 81% belonged to the Caucasian-associated ancestry cluster. General study results and limits: Several V segments, TRBV6-2 and TRBV6-3 among them, could not be told apart and were dropped. TCR beta chains associated with HLA were, in a later analysis, more clonally expanded than equally common others.

The V end lost 0 bases, the J end lost 5 bases, and 8 bases lay between the germline ends. There are 13 residues in the CDR3. In germline, CDR1 is GTSNPN, CDR2 SVGIG (reference sequence). Turning to this clone: The target antigen is unknown.

The PCR ran on 60 Vbeta and 13 Jbeta primers. Libraries were prepared by immunoSEQ multiplex PCR; TCRdb keeps only in-frame clonotypes and omits some of them. This sample has tens of thousands of clones; 75% to 90% occur once, and the top ten carry about 12%. The genes are TRBV30 and TRBJ1-5; D ambiguous. Sequencing used PBMCs. The receptor comes from a woman in her 30s in good health and CMV-seropositive. CDR3 region: CAWSVHGDQPQHF. The CDR3 DNA is TGTGCCTGGAGTGTACATGGTGATCAGCCCCAGCATTTT.